This T cell receptor beta chain was recovered during a study of cytomegalovirus exposure and HLA in healthy donors. Overall study findings and caveats: Most TCR sequences showed up rarely, but some public TCRs showed up in many donors. Among immune exposure information, only CMV serostatus was available.

This clone was counted a few times. Antigen unknown. PCR used 60 Vbeta primers and 13 Jbeta primers. Clones were sequenced by immunoSEQ multiplex PCR, and TCRdb holds only the in-frame ones, with some missing. The sample yields 95,000 to 150,000 clones, around 65% seen once. V lost 7 bases and J lost 3, with 16 bases in between. This CDR3 is built from 15 residues. Germline CDR1 reads MDHEN; CDR2 reads SYDVKM. The rearrangement uses TRBV28 and TRBJ2-1, with D tentatively TRBD1 (6 bases). This receptor was taken from a man aged 18 to 29 in good health and CMV-seronegative. The sample was PBMCs. The DNA for the CDR3 is TGTGCCAGCAAACCGGGACAAACTCTCTACAATGAGCAGTTCTTC. This encodes CASKPGQTLYNEQFF.